This T cell receptor (beta chain) was sequenced for a study of T-cell reconstitution after alpha-beta-depleted transplantation in children. Molecular barcoding with unique molecular identifiers was used for the TCRbeta library. TCRdb reanalysed the PCR reads using MiXCR and keeps one entry per CDR3 protein. The sample has 440,000 or so distinct CDR3 sequences, approximately 11% seen once; the top ten hold roughly 5.5%. In germline, CDR1 is SQVTM, CDR2 ANQGSEA. Trimming took 5 bases from V and 8 from J, leaving 10 bases between them. The CDR3 covers 11 residues. Sequenced material: PBMCs from the stem cell graft donor, taken from the stem cell graft. The chain is built from TRBV29-1 and TRBJ2-1; D might be TRBD1 (5 bases). The sequence was collected from a human donor who donated a stem cell graft to a child with acute myeloid leukemia. DNA for the CDR3: TGCAGCGTTTACAGGCGGCATGAGCAGTTCTTC. As protein: CSVYRRHEQFF.